This T cell receptor beta chain is drawn from a study of beta chain features in type 1 diabetes (dated by TCRdb to the late 2010s). For context, the study as a whole: No differences in mean age, gender distribution, total cell number or subset yield were found between patients and healthy donors. A total of around 110,000,000 sorted cells were examined across all samples, and RNA yield correlated strongly with the number of cells per subset. In the study, TCRB repertoires of sorted circulating CD4+ T cell subsets from recently diagnosed type 1 diabetes patients were compared with those of matched healthy donors. Naive and central memory subsets were obtained from all 30 or so donors, but regulatory and stem cell-like memory subsets were isolated from only 8 patients and roughly 8 healthy donors.

Cut back by 11 bases and 6 bases, the V and J ends lie 11 bases apart. From the cysteine up to the valine, the CDR3 has a length of 10 residues. The CDR3 DNA has 30 bases and is translated from base 1. CDR1 is given as MDHEN and CDR2 as SYDVKM, both from the germline V gene. Each donor gave one peripheral blood draw, roughly 110 mL on average, collected into heparinised tubes. Using a panel that included CD45RO, CCR7, CD25, CD127, CD95 and CD27, naive, central memory, regulatory and stem cell-like memory CD4+ T cells were sorted on a BD FACSAria II. Every sorted population had a purity above 95%. PBMCs were isolated immediately by Lymphoprep density gradient centrifugation and stained directly without culture. So that batch effects would be minimized, each experiment stained and sorted samples in pairs, pairing one healthy donor with one patient. The entire amount of isolated RNA was reverse transcribed using the High Capacity cDNA Reverse Transcription Kit, so the sequenced TCRB transcripts were expressed ones. Deep immunoSEQ sequencing was applied to naive, central memory and regulatory T cell samples, giving an average of around 3.8 million total reads per sample. Sorted cells were lysed in RLT buffer and RNA was extracted with DNase-treated RNeasy Micro or Mini kits, depending on cell number. Each cell subset was processed separately to prevent cross-contamination, with patient and healthy donor samples processed together. The immunoSEQ multiplex PCR was used to amplify TCRB sequences from cDNA, yielding 87-bp fragments that span the CDR3 region. Sequencing of the amplicons was done on the Illumina HiSeq platform. On the authors' methods: PCR bias was computationally corrected using synthetic template baselines, reads within Hamming distance 2 were collapsed, and singletons that could not be merged were discarded. Reads were aligned to IMGT to assign V, D and J genes, CDR3 length, and insertions or deletions at six rearrangement sites. Clonotype counts were normalized to sorted cell number within each subset before computing true diversity and Gini coefficients with the tcR R package. The overlap coefficient, calculated on TCRB nucleotide sequences, was used to quantify repertoire sharing. TCRdb obtained this table from immuneACCESS and retained in-frame rearrangements with V and J assigned. These tables miss some clones; where compared with another copy, unresolved V genes account for less than half of the shortfall, and the remainder is unexplained. That table is the source of V, J and clone size, and D and trimming were worked out from the DNA. For this sample the table gives around 300,000 clones, of which around 7.8% were detected only once. Approximately 0.99% of the sample is in the top ten clones.

This clone was detected many times. Its antigen is currently not known. Base qualities are not at hand, and no much larger clone is one base apart. General study outcomes and caveats: At VDJ recombination sites, patients with type 1 diabetes made fewer insertions and deleted more nucleotides, a pattern implying thymic rearrangement abnormalities. In all four CD4+ subsets, TCRB CDR3 length was moderately but significantly shorter in type 1 diabetes patients. PCR might favor shorter templates, but patient and control samples were amplified and corrected together, so any skew would affect both groups equally. Because the HLA sub-analyses included only small numbers of individuals, any influence of HLA type on TCRB rearrangement was left unresolved. Because cDNA was sequenced instead of genomic DNA, highly expressing activated cells could be over-represented, though the groups showed no difference in activation or CD3 levels. Naive, central memory and regulatory TCRB repertoires appeared to be more similar among patients than among healthy donors.

This receptor chain uses TRBV28 and TRBJ2-7; confidence is insufficient to name the D gene. The specimen was central memory CD4+ T cells from blood. The clonotype comes from a woman in her late teens or twenties in good health. In nucleotides, the sequence is TGTGCCCAAGGTCGAAGCGAGCAGTACGTC. Translated, this gives CAQGRSEQYV.